Presented here are 6 T cell receptor beta chains from one specimen sequenced in a study of identical twins. MiXCR, applied by TCRdb to the 5' RACE reads, yields one record per CDR3 protein. The sample carries roughly 490,000 distinct CDR3 sequences, roughly an eighth recorded once. The same data also went into a second study, on yellow fever vaccine responses in identical twins.

Sequencing was carried out using CD4+ T cells sorted from blood. The receptors derive from a young woman in good health.

This clonotype was counted many times. The chain carries TRBV20-1 and TRBJ2-3, with TRBD2 identical over 13 bases. The CDR3 contains 16 residues. V shed 5 bases and J 3 bases; nucleotides not matched to a gene: 8. Per the germline V gene, CDR1 is DFQATT and CDR2 is SNEGSKA (reference sequence). The CDR3: CSAEELAGGATDTQYF. As DNA, the CDR3 is TGCAGTGCTGAAGAACTAGCGGGGGGGGCTACAGATACGCAGTATTTT.

This clonotype was counted a few times. The chain is built from TRBV6-5 and TRBJ1-2, with 10 bases lining up with TRBD1. The length of the CDR3 is 17 residues. CDR1 MNHEY and CDR2 SVGAGI come from the germline V gene. With V trimmed by 3 bases and J by 9 bases, 16 bases remained unmatched. The DNA of the CDR3 is TGTGCCAGCAGTTATTCAACACAACCGACAGGGGGCGATAGCTACACCTTC. Translating it yields CASSYSTQPTGGDSYTF.

This clonotype turned up a few times. V usage is TRBV29-1 and J usage is TRBJ2-4; 8 bases agree with TRBD1. Losses at the gene ends were 7 bases for V and 4 bases for J; bases not matched to a gene: 6. The CDR3 is 13 amino acids. Germline V gives CDR1 SQVTM, CDR2 ANQGSEA. This CDR3 is CSGMDREKNIQYF. The DNA of the CDR3 is TGCAGCGGGATGGACAGGGAGAAAAACATTCAGTACTTC.

This clonotype came up a few times. The chain links TRBV7-3 to TRBJ2-3, with TRBD1 identical over 11 bases. Trimming cost V 5 bases and J 5 bases; bases outside gene matches: 6. Germline CDR1 and CDR2: SGHTA and FQGTGA. The CDR3 covers 15 residues. As DNA, the CDR3 is TGTGCCAGCAGCCCGGGACAGGGGGTAGGAGATACGCAGTATTTT. It is translated as CASSPGQGVGDTQYF.

A few counts support this clonotype. One junction end does not reproduce the germline sequence, and a read error may be involved. The chain couples TRBV7-9 to TRBJ2-7; D assignment may be TRBD1 or TRBD2 (5 bases each). CDR1 and CDR2 from the germline V gene are SEHNR and FQNEAQ (reference sequence). This CDR3 region has 15 residues. CDR3 coding DNA: TGTGCCAGCAGCCCCCGGGGCCTCGAGTCCTACGACCAGTACTTC. It specifies CASSPRGLESYDQYF.

This clonotype has only one observation. This rearrangement joins TRBV7-9 to TRBJ1-1, with D perhaps TRBD1 (5 bases). Trimming took 5 bases from V and 4 from J, leaving 20 bases between them. Looked up from germline, CDR1 is SEHNR and CDR2 is FQNEAQ (reference sequence). The CDR3 is 16 amino acids. The CDR3 DNA reads TGTGCCAGCAGCCCTAGCGGAGCAGGGAGGGCCACTGAAGCTTTCTTT. Its translation: CASSPSGAGRATEAFF.